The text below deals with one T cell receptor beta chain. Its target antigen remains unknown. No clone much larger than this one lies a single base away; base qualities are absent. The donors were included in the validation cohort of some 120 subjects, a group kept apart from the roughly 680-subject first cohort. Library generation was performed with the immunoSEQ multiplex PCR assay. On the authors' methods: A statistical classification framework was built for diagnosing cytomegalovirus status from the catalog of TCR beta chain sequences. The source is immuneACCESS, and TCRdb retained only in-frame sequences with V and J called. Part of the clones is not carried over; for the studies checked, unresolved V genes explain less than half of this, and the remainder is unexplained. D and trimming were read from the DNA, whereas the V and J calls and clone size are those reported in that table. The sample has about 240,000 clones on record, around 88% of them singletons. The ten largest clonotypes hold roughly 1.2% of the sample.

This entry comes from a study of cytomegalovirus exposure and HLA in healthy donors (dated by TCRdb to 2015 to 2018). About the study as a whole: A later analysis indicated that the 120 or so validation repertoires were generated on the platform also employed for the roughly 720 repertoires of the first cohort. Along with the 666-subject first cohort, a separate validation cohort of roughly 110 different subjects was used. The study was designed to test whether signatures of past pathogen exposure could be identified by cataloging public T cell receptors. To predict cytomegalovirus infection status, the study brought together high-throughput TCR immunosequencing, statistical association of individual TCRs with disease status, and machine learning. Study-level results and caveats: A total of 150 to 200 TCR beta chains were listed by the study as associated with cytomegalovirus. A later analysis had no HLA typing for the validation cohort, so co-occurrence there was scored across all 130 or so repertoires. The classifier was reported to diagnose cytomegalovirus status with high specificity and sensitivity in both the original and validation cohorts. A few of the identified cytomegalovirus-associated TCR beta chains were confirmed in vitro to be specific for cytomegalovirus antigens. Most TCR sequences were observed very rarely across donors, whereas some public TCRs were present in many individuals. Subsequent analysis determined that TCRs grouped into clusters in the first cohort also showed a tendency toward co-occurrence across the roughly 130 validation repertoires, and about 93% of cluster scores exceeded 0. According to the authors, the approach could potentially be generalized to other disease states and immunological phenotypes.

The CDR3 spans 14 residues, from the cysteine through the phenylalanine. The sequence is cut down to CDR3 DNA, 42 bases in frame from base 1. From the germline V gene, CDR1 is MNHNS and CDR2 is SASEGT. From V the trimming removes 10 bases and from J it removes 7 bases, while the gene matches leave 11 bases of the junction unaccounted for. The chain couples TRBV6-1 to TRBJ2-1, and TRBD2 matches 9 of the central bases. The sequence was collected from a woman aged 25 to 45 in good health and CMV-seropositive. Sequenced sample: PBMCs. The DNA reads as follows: TGTGCCACCTTCTATAGCGGGAGCGGGAATGAGCAGTTCTTC. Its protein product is CATFYSGSGNEQFF.